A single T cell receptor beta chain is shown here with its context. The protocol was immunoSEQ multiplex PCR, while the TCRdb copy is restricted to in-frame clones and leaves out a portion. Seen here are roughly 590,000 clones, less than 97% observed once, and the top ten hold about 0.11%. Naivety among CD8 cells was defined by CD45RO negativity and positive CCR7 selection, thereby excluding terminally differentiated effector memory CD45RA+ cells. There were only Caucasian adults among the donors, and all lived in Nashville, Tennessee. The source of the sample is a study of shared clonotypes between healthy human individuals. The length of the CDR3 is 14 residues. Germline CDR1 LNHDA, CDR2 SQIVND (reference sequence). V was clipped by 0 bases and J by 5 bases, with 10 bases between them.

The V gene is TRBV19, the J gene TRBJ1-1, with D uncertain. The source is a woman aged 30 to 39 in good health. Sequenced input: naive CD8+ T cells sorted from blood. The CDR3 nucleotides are TGTGCCAGTAGTATAGAGACACTTTCGACTGAAGCTTTCTTT. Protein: CASSIETLSTEAFF. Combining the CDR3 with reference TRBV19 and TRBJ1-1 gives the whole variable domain DGGITQSPKYLFRKEGQNVTLSCEQNLNHDAMYWYRQDPGQGLRLIYYSQIVNDFQKGDIAEGYSVSREKKESFPLTVTSAQKNPTAFYLCASSIETLSTEAFFGQGTRLTVV.